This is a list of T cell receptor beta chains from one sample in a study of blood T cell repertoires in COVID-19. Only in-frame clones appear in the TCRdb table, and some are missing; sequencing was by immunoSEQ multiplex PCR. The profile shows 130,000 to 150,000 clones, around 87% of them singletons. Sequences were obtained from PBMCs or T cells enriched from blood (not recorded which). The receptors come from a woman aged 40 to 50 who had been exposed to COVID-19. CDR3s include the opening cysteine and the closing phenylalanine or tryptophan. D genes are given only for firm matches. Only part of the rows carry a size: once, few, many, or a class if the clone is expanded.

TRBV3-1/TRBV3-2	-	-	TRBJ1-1	TGTGCCAGCAGCCAAGTCGGCGGGGAATGGGTCACTGAAGCTTTCTTT	CASSQVGGEWVTEAFF
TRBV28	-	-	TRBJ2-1	TGTGCCAGCAGTTTATGGTCGGTCAATGAGCAGTTCTTC	CASSLWSVNEQFF
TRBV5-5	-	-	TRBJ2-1	TGTGCCAGCAGCGACAGAAACAATGAGCAGTTCTTC	CASSDRNNEQFF
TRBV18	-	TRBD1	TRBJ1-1	TGTGCCAGCTCACCACCGGACAGGATGAACACTGAAGCTTTCTTT	CASSPPDRMNTEAFF
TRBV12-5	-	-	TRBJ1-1	TGTGCTAGTGGTTTGGTACGAGGGCCTGAGGAAGCTTTCTTT	CASGLVRGPEEAFF
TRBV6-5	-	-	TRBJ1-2	TGTGCCAGCCGACTAGACCTTAACTATGGCTACACCTTC	CASRLDLNYGYTF
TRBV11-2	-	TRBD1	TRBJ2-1	TGTGCCAGCAGCCAAGGACAGGGCCGAAACAATGAGCAGTTCTTC	CASSQGQGRNNEQFF
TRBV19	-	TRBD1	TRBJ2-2	TGTGCCGCGTTAAAAGGGGGCTCCGGGGAGCTGTTTTTT	CAALKGGSGELFF
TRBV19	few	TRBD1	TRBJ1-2	TGTGCCAGTAGTACCGAGGGACAGGTCCTTAACTATGGCTACACCTTC	CASSTEGQVLNYGYTF
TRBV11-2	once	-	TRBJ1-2	TGTGCCAGCGGGTTACAGGGAGGGAACTATGGCTACACCTTC	CASGLQGGNYGYTF
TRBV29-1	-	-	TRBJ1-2	TGCAGCGTTCCTAAAAACTATGGCTACACCTTC	CSVPKNYGYTF
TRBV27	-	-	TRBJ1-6	TGTGCCAGCAGTAGCTGGGGCTACAATTCACCCCTCCACTTT	CASSSWGYNSPLHF
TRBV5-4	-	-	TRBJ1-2	TGTGCCAGCAGCTTGCGACAGGCGACCGGGGTTGGCTACACCTTC	CASSLRQATGVGYTF
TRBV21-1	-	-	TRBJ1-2	TGTGCCAGCACATTAAGAGATTATGGCTACACCTTC	CASTLRDYGYTF
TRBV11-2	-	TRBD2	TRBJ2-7	TGTGCCAGCAGCCGTGGACTAGCGGAGGCTTTTGAGCAGTACTTC	CASSRGLAEAFEQYF